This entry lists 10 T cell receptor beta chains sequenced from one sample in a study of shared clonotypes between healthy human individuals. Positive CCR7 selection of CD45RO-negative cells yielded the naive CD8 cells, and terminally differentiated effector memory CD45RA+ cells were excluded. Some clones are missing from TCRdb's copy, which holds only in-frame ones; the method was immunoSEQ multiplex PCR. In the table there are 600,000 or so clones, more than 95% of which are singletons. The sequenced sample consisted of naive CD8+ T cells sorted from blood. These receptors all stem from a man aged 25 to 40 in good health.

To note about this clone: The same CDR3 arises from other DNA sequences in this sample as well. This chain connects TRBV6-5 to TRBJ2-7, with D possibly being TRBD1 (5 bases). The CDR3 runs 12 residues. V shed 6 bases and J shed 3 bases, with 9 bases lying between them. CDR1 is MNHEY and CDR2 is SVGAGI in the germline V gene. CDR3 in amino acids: CASSLDSYEQYF. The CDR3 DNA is TGTGCCAGCAGCCTAGACAGCTACGAGCAGTACTTC.

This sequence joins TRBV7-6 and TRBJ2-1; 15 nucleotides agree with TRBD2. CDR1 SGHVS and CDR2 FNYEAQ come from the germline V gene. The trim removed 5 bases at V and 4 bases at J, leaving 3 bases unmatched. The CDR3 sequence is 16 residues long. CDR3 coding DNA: TGTGCCAGCAGCCCCGGGACTAGCGGGAGGTACAATGAGCAGTTCTTC. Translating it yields CASSPGTSGRYNEQFF.

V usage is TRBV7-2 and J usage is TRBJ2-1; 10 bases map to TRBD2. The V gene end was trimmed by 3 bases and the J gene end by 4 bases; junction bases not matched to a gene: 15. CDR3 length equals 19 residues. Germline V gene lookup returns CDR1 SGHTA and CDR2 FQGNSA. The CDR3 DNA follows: TGTGCCAGCAGCTTCCCAGCTAGCGGGAGATTAGGACTTTACAATGAGCAGTTCTTC. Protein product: CASSFPASGRLGLYNEQFF.

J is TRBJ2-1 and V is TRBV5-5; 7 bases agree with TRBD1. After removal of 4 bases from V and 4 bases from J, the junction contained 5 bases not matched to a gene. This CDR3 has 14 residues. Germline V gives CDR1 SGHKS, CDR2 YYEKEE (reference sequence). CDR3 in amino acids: CASSEDRIYNEQFF. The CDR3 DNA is TGTGCCAGCAGCGAGGACAGGATTTACAATGAGCAGTTCTTC.

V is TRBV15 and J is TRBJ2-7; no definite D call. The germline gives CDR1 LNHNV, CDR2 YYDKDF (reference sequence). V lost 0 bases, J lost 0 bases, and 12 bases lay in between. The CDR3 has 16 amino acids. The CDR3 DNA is TGTGCCACCAGCAGAGATCGGGTGAAGAGCTCCTACGAGCAGTACTTC. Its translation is CATSRDRVKSSYEQYF.

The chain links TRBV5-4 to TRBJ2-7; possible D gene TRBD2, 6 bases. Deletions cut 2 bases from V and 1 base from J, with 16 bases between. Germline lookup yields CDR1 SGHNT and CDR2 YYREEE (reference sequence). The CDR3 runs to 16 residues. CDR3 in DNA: TGTGCCAGCAGCTTCGGGCTCAGCGGGTCATCCTACGAGCAGTACTTC. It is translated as CASSFGLSGSSYEQYF.

The CDR3 DNA sequence: TGTGCCAGCAGCTCCGGGACAGGGGCTTTTGGCTACACCTTC. This sequence encodes CASSSGTGAFGYTF. The chain has TRBV5-4 and TRBJ1-2, with 10 bases fitting TRBD1. The CDR3 extends over 14 amino acids. The germline CDR1 and CDR2 sequences are SGHNT and YYREEE (reference sequence). V gave up 3 bases and J gave up 7 bases; unmatched junction bases: 6.

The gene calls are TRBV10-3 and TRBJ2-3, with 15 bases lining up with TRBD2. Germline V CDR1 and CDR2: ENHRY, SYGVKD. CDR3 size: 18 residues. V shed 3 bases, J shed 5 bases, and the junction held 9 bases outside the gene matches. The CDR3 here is CAISDPGLAGGPGDTQYF. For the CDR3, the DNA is TGTGCCATCAGTGATCCCGGACTAGCGGGAGGGCCCGGAGATACGCAGTATTTT.

The CDR3 DNA sequence: TGCGCCAGCAGCTTGGTGGGTGCAGCTAATGAAAAACTGTTTTTT. It encodes CASSLVGAANEKLFF. This chain links TRBV5-1 with TRBJ1-4; D ambiguous. CDR3 length: 15 amino acids. In germline, CDR1 is SGHRS, CDR2 YFSETQ. V was trimmed by 0 bases and J by 3 bases, leaving 9 bases between them. The whole variable domain, remainder taken from reference TRBV5-1 and TRBJ1-4, is KAGVTQTPRYLIKTRGQQVTLSCSPISGHRSVSWYQQTPGQGLQFLFEYFSETQRNKGNFPGRFSGRQFSNSRSEMNVSTLELGDSALYLCASSLVGAANEKLFFGSGTQLSVL.

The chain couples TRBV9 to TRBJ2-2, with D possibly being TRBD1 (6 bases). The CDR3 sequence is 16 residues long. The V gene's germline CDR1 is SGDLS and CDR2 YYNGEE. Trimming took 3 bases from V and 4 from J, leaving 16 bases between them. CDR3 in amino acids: CASSGTGPAGTGELFF. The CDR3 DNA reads TGTGCCAGCAGCGGAACAGGGCCTGCGGGCACCGGGGAGCTGTTTTTT.